This T cell receptor (beta chain) was documented in a study of cytomegalovirus exposure and HLA in healthy donors. The primer mix had 60 Vbeta and 13 Jbeta primers. Sequencing was performed with immunoSEQ multiplex PCR; in TCRdb, only in-frame clones are kept and a portion is missing. The data contain 90,000 to 140,000 clones, approximately 16% of them singletons. This clone was seen a single time. Losses at the gene ends were 0 bases for V and 5 bases for J; bases not matched to a gene: 10. CDR1 is SGHTA, CDR2 FQGNSA, per germline. The CDR3 extends over 17 amino acids. The source material was PBMCs. This receptor was identified in a female donor in good health and CMV-seronegative. V gene TRBV7-2 combines with J gene TRBJ2-1, with 7 positions matching TRBD2. Written as DNA, the CDR3 is TGTGCCAGCAGCTTAGCCCCACGGACTAGTCGAAACAATGAGCAGTTCTTC. It translates to CASSLAPRTSRNNEQFF.